Each of the 26 T cell receptor beta chains below was sequenced from the same sample in a study of blood T cell repertoires in COVID-19 (dated by TCRdb to 2018 to 2021). The library was made by the immunoSEQ multiplex PCR assay. The table was pulled from immuneACCESS by TCRdb, which kept in-frame rearrangements only. Such tables lose some clones; where checked, under half of the loss comes from unresolved V genes, and the rest has no known cause. The table for this sample lists some 130,000 clones; 75% to 90% of them were counted only once. The ten largest make up about 4.3% of the sample. The sample taken for sequencing was peripheral blood. The source of these receptors is a human donor in a cohort sampled during active COVID-19.

The chain recombines TRBV30 with TRBJ1-1, with 7 positions matching TRBD1. The CDR3 is 15 amino acids. From germline, CDR1 is GTSNPN and CDR2 SVGIG (reference sequence). Losses at the gene ends were 1 base for V and 5 bases for J; bases not matched to a gene: 10. The CDR3 bases are TGTGCCTGGAGTGAGAGGACAGGCCTTGGTACTGAAGCTTTCTTT. It encodes CAWSERTGLGTEAFF.

CDR3 protein: CASSVGAGGPADTQYF. The DNA for the CDR3 is TGTGCCAGCAGCGTAGGCGCGGGAGGTCCCGCAGATACGCAGTATTTT. The genes are TRBV9 and TRBJ2-3, with 8 bases aligning to TRBD2. This CDR3 is built from 16 residues. V dropped 0 bases and J dropped 4; count of bases not matched to a gene: 7. Germline CDR1 is SGDLS and CDR2 is YYNGEE.

This rearrangement joins TRBV5-1 to TRBJ1-3; D remains unclear. Germline CDR1 is SGHRS and CDR2 is YFSETQ. The CDR3 is 12 residues long. V gave up 4 bases and J gave up 7 bases, with 9 bases separating them. The chain's CDR3 is CASSNDGNTIYF. The CDR3 DNA reads TGCGCCAGCAGCAACGACGGGAACACCATATATTTT.

The count of this clone is one. The V and J genes are TRBV4-3 and TRBJ2-1, with 7 bases lining up with TRBD2. The CDR3 totals 15 residues. With V trimmed by 5 bases and J by 2 bases, 6 bases remained unmatched. In germline, CDR1 is LGHNA, CDR2 YSLEER. CDR3 loop: CASSYRDYPYNEQFF. Here the CDR3 DNA reads TGCGCCAGCAGCTACCGGGACTATCCCTACAATGAGCAGTTCTTC.

The chain recombines TRBV7-9 with TRBJ2-3; 10 bases line up with TRBD1. V was clipped by 1 base and J by 5 bases; unmatched bases: 0. Germline V CDR1 and CDR2: SEHNR, FQNEAQ (reference sequence). The CDR3 totals 14 residues. The CDR3 reads CASSLGTGGDTQYF. In DNA, the CDR3 is TGTGCCAGCAGCTTAGGGACAGGGGGAGATACGCAGTATTTT.

J is TRBJ1-2 and V is TRBV5-1; D might be TRBD1 (6 bases). Germline assignment: CDR1 SGHRS and CDR2 YFSETQ. Trimming removed 5 bases from V and 5 bases from J, with 19 bases in between. The CDR3 loop spans 15 amino acids. The DNA for the CDR3 is TGCGCCAGCAGTCAAAAACCGGGACAAATTTATGGCTACACCTTC. Translating it yields CASSQKPGQIYGYTF.

This rearrangement joins TRBV10-2 to TRBJ1-2; D ambiguous. This CDR3 has 14 residues. Germline V lookup: CDR1 WSHSY, CDR2 SAAADI. V was cut by 6 bases and J by 5 bases, with 16 bases left in between. The CDR3 nucleotides read TGCGCCAGCAGCGCCACAGCATCCCCTTATGGCTACACCTTC. Translating it yields CASSATASPYGYTF.

This clone was detected only a few times. One end of the junction is discordant with germline, which a read error may explain. This chain connects TRBV2 to TRBJ1-1; tentative D call: TRBD1 (5 bases). CDR3 length: 14 amino acids. The germline CDR1 and CDR2 sequences are SNHLY and FYNNEI. The CDR3 sequence is CASNEIGGNTEAFF. CDR3 sequence (DNA): TGTGCCAGCAATGAAATCGGGGGGAACACTGAAGCTTTCTTT.

V is TRBV7-2 and J is TRBJ2-2, with D perhaps matching TRBD2 (5 bases). The CDR3 length is 14 residues. V was trimmed by 0 bases and J by 7 bases, leaving 9 bases between them. Germline-derived CDR1 and CDR2 are SGHTA and FQGNSA. The CDR3 is CASSLAPGIGELFF. The CDR3 DNA follows: TGTGCCAGCAGCTTAGCGCCCGGGATCGGGGAGCTGTTTTTT.

V and J are TRBV5-6 and TRBJ2-3; D is unclear. The CDR3 has 13 amino acids. Looked up from germline, CDR1 is SGHDT and CDR2 is YYEEEE. V dropped 5 bases and J dropped 8 bases, with 15 bases sitting between them. Here the CDR3 reads CASRPQSQSTQYF. CDR3 bases: TGTGCCAGCAGACCCCAGTCACAGTCTACGCAGTATTTT.

The rearrangement uses TRBV5-1 and TRBJ1-2; tentatively, D is TRBD1 (5 bases). Trimming cost V 7 bases and J 2 bases, with 15 bases left between them. The CDR3 covers 14 residues. CDR1 and CDR2 from the germline V gene are SGHRS and YFSETQ. CDR3 nucleotides: TGCGCCAGCCGAAAAGGGGTTCAAAACTATGGCTACACCTTC. It translates to CASRKGVQNYGYTF.

The chain links TRBV19 to TRBJ1-5; TRBD1 might be the D (5 bases). The CDR3 has 16 residues. V shed 6 bases and J shed 3 bases, with 18 bases lying between them. The germline V gene has CDR1 LNHDA and CDR2 SQIVND (reference sequence). CDR3 sequence: CASRPYPDSLNQPQHF. CDR3 sequence (DNA): TGTGCCAGTAGACCCTACCCCGACAGCCTCAATCAGCCCCAGCATTTT.

This clone is termed medium-sized. The chain links TRBV6-5 to TRBJ1-4; D not resolved. The CDR3 loop spans 14 amino acids. Germline V gives CDR1 MNHEY, CDR2 SVGAGI. V gave up 6 bases and J gave up 8 bases, with 16 bases separating them. Here the CDR3 reads CASSLDIWREKLFF. DNA of the CDR3: TGTGCCAGCAGCCTAGACATATGGAGGGAAAAACTGTTTTTT.

This chain connects TRBV5-6 to TRBJ2-3, with 7 bases lining up with TRBD2. Looked up from germline, CDR1 is SGHDT and CDR2 is YYEEEE. The CDR3 covers 16 residues. The V segment lost 4 bases and the J segment 5 bases; nucleotides outside the gene matches: 13. DNA of the CDR3: TGTGCCAGCAGCATAGTTCCTAGCGGAGGGGTAGATACGCAGTATTTT. It translates to CASSIVPSGGVDTQYF.

This chain joins TRBV3-1 (or the pseudogene TRBV3-2) and TRBJ2-7, with TRBD1 matching 7 bases. Germline V gene data show CDR1 as LGHDT and CDR2 as YNNKEL (reference sequence). The trim removed 1 base at V and 4 bases at J, leaving 10 bases unmatched. There are 16 residues in the CDR3. DNA of the CDR3: TGTGCCAGCAGCCAAGGAAGCACAGGGGCACTTTACGAGCAGTACGTC. Protein sequence: CASSQGSTGALYEQYV.

The chain uses TRBV2 and TRBJ2-7; 10 nucleotides line up with TRBD1. Germline CDR1 reads SNHLY; CDR2 reads FYNNEI. CDR3 length equals 18 residues. The junction had 18 bases not matched to a gene; V was cut back by 6 bases and J by 4 bases. The CDR3 DNA follows: TGTGCCAGCAGCCCGGGACAGGGGCTCCGAAAGATACAATACGAGCAGTACGTC. Its protein product is CASSPGQGLRKIQYEQYV.

V gene TRBV3-1 (or the pseudogene TRBV3-2) combines with J gene TRBJ2-3, with 11 bases lining up with TRBD2. The CDR3 extends over 14 amino acids. Germline CDR1 is LGHDT and CDR2 is YNNKEL (reference sequence). Unmatched junction bases numbered 4, after V lost 2 bases and J lost 9 bases. CDR3 residues: CASSQSRTSGTQYF. Written as DNA, the CDR3 is TGTGCCAGCAGCCAAAGCAGGACTAGCGGGACGCAGTATTTT.

The chain links TRBV10-3 to TRBJ1-4, with D uncertain. This CDR3 spans 15 amino acids. V was trimmed by 0 bases and J by 2 bases, leaving 7 bases between them. Germline assignment: CDR1 ENHRY and CDR2 SYGVKD. The CDR3 loop reads CAISESLRTNEKLFF. CDR3 nucleotides: TGTGCCATCAGTGAGTCATTGCGGACTAATGAAAAACTGTTTTTT.

The V gene is TRBV2, the J gene TRBJ2-1; the match to TRBD2 covers 13 bases. Germline V gives CDR1 SNHLY, CDR2 FYNNEI. Unmatched junction bases numbered 6, after V lost 10 bases and J lost 0 bases. The CDR3 contains 16 residues. CDR3 residues: CATRRTSGSSYNEQFF. The CDR3 DNA reads as TGTGCCACCCGTAGGACTAGCGGGAGCTCCTACAATGAGCAGTTCTTC.

The V and J genes are TRBV5-1 and TRBJ1-2, with D hard to call. CDR1 is SGHRS and CDR2 is YFSETQ in the germline V gene. The length of the CDR3 is 15 residues. V lost 1 base to trimming and J lost 4 bases, with 14 bases between them. The CDR3 nucleotides are TGCGCCAGCAGCTTGAGTGAAGGCGGGTTCTATGGCTACACCTTC. It yields the protein CASSLSEGGFYGYTF.

This sequence joins TRBV12-3 or TRBV12-4 and TRBJ2-1, with D possibly TRBD2 on 5 matching bases. This CDR3 has 12 residues. Deletions cut 3 bases from V and 8 bases from J, with 8 bases between. The CDR3 protein is CASSLGVDEQFF. The CDR3 nucleotides are TGTGCCAGCAGTTTGGGAGTCGATGAGCAGTTCTTC.

The chain combines TRBV19 with TRBJ2-5; no clear D gene. The germline V gene has CDR1 LNHDA and CDR2 SQIVND (reference sequence). This CDR3 has 11 residues. With 5 bases removed from V and 2 bases from J, the gap between germline ends came to 3 bases. The CDR3 reads CASSQQETQYF. The CDR3 DNA reads as TGTGCCAGTAGTCAGCAAGAGACCCAGTACTTC. The full variable domain, its missing parts supplied by reference TRBV19 and TRBJ2-5, is DGGITQSPKYLFRKEGQNVTLSCEQNLNHDAMYWYRQDPGQGLRLIYYSQIVNDFQKGDIAEGYSVSREKKESFPLTVTSAQKNPTAFYLCASSQQETQYFGPGTRLLVL.

This chain uses TRBV9 with TRBJ2-3; 8 nucleotides agree with TRBD2. Germline assignment: CDR1 SGDLS and CDR2 YYNGEE. With V trimmed by 0 bases and J by 4 bases, 1 base remained unmatched. This CDR3 comprises 14 residues. CDR3 sequence (DNA): TGTGCCAGCAGCGTAGCCGGGGGGGCAGATACGCAGTATTTT. It codes for CASSVAGGADTQYF.

The J gene is TRBJ1-6, the V gene TRBV10-3, with TRBD1 matching over 7 bases. This CDR3 contains 15 residues. Per germline, CDR1 ENHRY and CDR2 SYGVKD. V lost 4 bases, J lost 2 bases, and 2 bases stayed unmatched. Here the CDR3 reads CAISGGTAYNSPLHF. CDR3 coding DNA: TGTGCCATCAGTGGGGGGACAGCCTATAATTCACCCCTCCACTTT.

The rearrangement uses TRBV30 and TRBJ1-5; the D gene is possibly TRBD1 (5 bases). This CDR3 spans 15 amino acids. Germline loops: CDR1 GTSNPN, CDR2 SVGIG (reference sequence). V was trimmed by 2 bases and J by 4 bases, leaving 15 bases between them. CDR3 sequence: CAWSRGGGKNQPQHF. The CDR3 nucleotides are TGTGCCTGGAGTCGCGGGGGGGGGAAAAATCAGCCCCAGCATTTT.

This clone was counted only a few times. This chain uses TRBV27 with TRBJ1-5, with 9 bases identical to TRBD1. V lost 5 bases and J lost 6; bases outside the gene matches: 5. This CDR3 region has 14 residues. Per germline, CDR1 MNHEY and CDR2 SMNVEV (reference sequence). The CDR3 nucleotides read TGTGCCAGCAGTGACCGGGACAGGGCTCAGCCCCAGCATTTT. Protein sequence: CASSDRDRAQPQHF.